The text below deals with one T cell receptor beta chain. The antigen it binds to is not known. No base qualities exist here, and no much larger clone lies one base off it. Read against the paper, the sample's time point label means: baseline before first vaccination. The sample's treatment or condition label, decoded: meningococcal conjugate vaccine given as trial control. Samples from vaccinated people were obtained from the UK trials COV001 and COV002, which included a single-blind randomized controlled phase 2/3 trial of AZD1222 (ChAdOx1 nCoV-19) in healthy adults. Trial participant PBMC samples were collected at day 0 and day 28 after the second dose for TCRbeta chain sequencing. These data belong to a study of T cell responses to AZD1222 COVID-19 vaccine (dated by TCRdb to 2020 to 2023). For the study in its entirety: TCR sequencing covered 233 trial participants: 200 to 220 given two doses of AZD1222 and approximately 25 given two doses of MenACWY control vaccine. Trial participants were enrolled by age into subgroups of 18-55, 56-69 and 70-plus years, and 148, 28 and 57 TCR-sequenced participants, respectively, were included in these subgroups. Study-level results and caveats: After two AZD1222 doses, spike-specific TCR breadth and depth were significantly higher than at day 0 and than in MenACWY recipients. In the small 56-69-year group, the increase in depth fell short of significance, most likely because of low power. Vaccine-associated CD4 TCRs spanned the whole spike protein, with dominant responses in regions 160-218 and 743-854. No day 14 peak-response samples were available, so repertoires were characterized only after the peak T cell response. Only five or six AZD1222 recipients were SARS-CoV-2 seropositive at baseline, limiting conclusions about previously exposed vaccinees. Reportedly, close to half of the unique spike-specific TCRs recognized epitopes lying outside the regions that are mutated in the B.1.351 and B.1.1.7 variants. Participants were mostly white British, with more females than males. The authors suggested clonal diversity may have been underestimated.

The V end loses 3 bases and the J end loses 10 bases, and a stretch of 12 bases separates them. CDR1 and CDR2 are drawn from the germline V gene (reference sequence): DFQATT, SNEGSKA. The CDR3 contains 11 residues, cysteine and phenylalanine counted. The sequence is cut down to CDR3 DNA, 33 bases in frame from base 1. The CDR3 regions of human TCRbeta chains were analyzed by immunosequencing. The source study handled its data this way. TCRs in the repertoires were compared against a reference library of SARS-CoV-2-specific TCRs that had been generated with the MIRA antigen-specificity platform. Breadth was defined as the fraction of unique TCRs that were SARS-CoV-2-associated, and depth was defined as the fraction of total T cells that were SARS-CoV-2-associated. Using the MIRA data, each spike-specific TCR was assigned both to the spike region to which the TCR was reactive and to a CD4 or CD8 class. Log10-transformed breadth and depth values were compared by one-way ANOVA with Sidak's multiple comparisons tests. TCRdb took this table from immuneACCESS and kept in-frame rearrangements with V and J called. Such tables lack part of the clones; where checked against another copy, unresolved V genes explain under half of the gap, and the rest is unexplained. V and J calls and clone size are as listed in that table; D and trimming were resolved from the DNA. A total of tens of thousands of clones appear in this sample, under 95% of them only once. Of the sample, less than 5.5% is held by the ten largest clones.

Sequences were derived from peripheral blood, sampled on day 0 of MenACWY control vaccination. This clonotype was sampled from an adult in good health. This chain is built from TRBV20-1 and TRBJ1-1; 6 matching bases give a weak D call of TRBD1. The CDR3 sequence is CSASQDRGAFF. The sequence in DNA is TGCAGTGCTAGTCAGGACAGAGGAGCTTTCTTT.